This T cell receptor (beta chain) emerged from a study of T-cell reconstitution after alpha-beta-depleted transplantation in children. During its preparation, the TCRbeta library received unique molecular identifiers. TCRdb re-derived calls from the PCR reads in MiXCR, one entry per CDR3 protein. The sample shows about 610,000 distinct CDR3 sequences, approximately 10% of them seen only once. Per germline, CDR1 MNHEY and CDR2 SVGEGT. The CDR3 is 18 residues long. The junction had 14 bases not matched to a gene; V was cut back by 6 bases and J by 0 bases. The sample holds a few counts of this clonotype.

The sequencing here drew on PBMCs from the stem cell graft donor, taken from the stem cell graft. This chain connects TRBV6-2 or TRBV6-3 to TRBJ2-3; 8 bases line up with TRBD2. The sequence was collected from a human donor who donated a stem cell graft to a child with acute myeloid leukemia. CDR3 bases: TGTGCCAGCAGCCAATCAATTACAACTAGCGGCAGCACAGATACGCAGTATTTT. Its translation: CASSQSITTSGSTDTQYF.